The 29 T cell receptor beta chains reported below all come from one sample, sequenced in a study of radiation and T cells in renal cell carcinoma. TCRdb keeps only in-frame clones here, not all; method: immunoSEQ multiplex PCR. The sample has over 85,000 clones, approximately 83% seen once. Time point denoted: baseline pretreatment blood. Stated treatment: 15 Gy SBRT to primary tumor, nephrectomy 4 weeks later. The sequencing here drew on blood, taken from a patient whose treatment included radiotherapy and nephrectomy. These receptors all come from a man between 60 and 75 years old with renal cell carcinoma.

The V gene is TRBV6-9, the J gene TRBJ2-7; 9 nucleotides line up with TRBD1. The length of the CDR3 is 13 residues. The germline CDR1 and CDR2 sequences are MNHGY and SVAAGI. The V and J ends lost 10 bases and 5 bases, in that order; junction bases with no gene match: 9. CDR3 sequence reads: CAIKSTGGDEQYF. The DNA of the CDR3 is TGTGCCATCAAGTCGACAGGGGGTGACGAGCAGTACTTC.

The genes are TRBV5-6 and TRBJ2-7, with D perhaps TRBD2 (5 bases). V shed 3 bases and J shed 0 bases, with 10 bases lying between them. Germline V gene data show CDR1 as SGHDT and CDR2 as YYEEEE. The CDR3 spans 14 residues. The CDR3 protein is CASSSDLDSYEQYF. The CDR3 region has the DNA TGTGCCAGCAGCTCGGACTTGGACTCCTACGAGCAGTACTTC.

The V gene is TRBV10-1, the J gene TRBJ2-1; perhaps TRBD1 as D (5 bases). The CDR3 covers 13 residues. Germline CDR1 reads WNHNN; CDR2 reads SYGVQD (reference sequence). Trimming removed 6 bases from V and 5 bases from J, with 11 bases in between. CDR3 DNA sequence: TGCGCCAGCAGCGTTGACAGAAACAATGAGCAGTTCTTC. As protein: CASSVDRNNEQFF.

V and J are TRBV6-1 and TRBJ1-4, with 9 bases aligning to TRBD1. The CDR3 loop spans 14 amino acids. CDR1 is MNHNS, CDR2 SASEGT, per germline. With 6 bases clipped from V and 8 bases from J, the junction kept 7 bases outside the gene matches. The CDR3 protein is CASSGQGRLEKLFF. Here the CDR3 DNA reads TGTGCCAGCAGCGGACAGGGGAGGTTGGAAAAACTGTTTTTT.

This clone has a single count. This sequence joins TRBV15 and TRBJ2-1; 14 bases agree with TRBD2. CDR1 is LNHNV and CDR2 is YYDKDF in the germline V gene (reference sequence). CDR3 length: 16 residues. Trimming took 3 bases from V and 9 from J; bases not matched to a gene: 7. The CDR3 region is CATSRQTSGRAGEQFF. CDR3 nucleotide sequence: TGTGCCACCAGCAGGCAGACTAGCGGGAGGGCTGGTGAGCAGTTCTTC.

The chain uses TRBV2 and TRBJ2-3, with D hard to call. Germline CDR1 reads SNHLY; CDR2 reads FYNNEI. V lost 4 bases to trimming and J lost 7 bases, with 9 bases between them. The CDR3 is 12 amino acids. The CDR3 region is CASSAIRNTQYF. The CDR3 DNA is TGTGCCAGCAGTGCCATAAGGAATACGCAGTATTTT.

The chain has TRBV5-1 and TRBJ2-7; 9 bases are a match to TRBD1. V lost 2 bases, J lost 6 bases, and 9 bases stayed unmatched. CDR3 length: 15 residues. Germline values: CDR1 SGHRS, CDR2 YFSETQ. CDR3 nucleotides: TGCGCCAGCAGCTTAACAGGGGGCGCCTCGGGCGAGCAGTACTTC. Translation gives CASSLTGGASGEQYF.

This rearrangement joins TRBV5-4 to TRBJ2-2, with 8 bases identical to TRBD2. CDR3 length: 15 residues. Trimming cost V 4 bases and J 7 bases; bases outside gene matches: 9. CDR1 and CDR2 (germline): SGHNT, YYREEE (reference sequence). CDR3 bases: TGTGCCAGCAGCCCGGTGGTAGCGGGATACGGGGAGCTGTTTTTT. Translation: CASSPVVAGYGELFF.

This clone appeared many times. CDR3 protein: CASSYREGYEQYF. CDR3 in DNA: TGCGCCAGCAGTTACAGGGAAGGGTACGAGCAGTACTTC. This rearrangement joins TRBV5-1 to TRBJ2-7, with D perhaps TRBD1 (6 bases). V shed 5 bases and J shed 4 bases, with 13 bases lying between them. The CDR3 has 13 residues. Per germline, CDR1 SGHRS and CDR2 YFSETQ.

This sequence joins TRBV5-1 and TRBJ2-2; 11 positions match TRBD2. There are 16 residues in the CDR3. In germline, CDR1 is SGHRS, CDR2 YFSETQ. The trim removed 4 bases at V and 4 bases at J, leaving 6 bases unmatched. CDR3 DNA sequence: TGCGCCAGCAGCCTCTTGCTAGCGGGGGGCACCGGGGAGCTGTTTTTT. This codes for CASSLLLAGGTGELFF.

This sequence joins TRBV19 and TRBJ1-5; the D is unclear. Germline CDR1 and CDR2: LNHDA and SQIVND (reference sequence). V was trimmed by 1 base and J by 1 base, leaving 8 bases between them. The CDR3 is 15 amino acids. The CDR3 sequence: CASSIGGWSNQPQHF. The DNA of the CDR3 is TGTGCCAGTAGTATAGGGGGATGGAGCAATCAGCCCCAGCATTTT. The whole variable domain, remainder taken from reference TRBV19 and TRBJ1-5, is DGGITQSPKYLFRKEGQNVTLSCEQNLNHDAMYWYRQDPGQGLRLIYYSQIVNDFQKGDIAEGYSVSREKKESFPLTVTSAQKNPTAFYLCASSIGGWSNQPQHFGDGTRLSIL.

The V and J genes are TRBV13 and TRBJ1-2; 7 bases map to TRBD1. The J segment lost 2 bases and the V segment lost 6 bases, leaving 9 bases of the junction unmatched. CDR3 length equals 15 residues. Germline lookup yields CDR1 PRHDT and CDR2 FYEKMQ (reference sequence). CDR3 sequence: CASSRTGTANYGYTF. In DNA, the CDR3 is TGTGCCAGCAGTCGTACCGGGACAGCAAACTATGGCTACACCTTC.

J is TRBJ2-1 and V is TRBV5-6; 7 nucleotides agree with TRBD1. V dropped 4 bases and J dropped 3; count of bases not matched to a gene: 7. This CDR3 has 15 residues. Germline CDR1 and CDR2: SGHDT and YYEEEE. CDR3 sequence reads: CASSRTGVGYNEQFF. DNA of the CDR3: TGTGCCAGCAGCCGCACAGGGGTGGGCTACAATGAGCAGTTCTTC.

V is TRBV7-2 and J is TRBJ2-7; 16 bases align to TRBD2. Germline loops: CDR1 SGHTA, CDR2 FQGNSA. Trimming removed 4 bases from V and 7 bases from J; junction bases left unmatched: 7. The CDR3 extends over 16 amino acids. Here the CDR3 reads CASSSLGGLAGGEQYF. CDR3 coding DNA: TGTGCCAGCAGCTCCTTAGGGGGACTAGCGGGAGGGGAGCAGTACTTC. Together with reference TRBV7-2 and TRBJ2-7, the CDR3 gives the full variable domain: GAGVSQSPSNKVTEKGKDVELRCDPISGHTALYWYRQSLGQGLEFLIYFQGNSAPDKSGLPSDRFSAERTGGSVSTLTIQRTQQEDSAVYLCASSSLGGLAGGEQYFGPGTRLTVT.

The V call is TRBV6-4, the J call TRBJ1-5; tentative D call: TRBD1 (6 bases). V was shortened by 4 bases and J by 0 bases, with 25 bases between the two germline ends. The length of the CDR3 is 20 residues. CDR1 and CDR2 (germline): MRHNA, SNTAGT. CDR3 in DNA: TGTGCCAGCAGTGGTTCTGGGGGGGCACCCCAGGGGAATAGCAATCAGCCCCAGCATTTT. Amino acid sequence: CASSGSGGAPQGNSNQPQHF.

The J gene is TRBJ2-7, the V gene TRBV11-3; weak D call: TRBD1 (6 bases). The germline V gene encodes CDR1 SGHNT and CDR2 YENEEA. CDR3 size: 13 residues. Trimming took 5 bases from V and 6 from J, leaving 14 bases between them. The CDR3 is CASSLGTPGEQYF. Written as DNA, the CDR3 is TGTGCCAGCAGCCTGGGGACACCTGGCGAGCAGTACTTC.

The CDR3 reads CASSSFSGTSGEEQYF. The CDR3 region has the DNA TGCGCCAGCAGCTCTTTCTCCGGGACTAGCGGGGAAGAACAGTACTTC. The rearrangement uses TRBV5-1 and TRBJ2-7, with 13 bases identical to TRBD2. Germline values: CDR1 SGHRS, CDR2 YFSETQ. The CDR3 is made up of 16 amino acids. Trimming at V came to 3 bases and at J to 10 bases, leaving 13 bases not matched to a gene. Supplemented by reference TRBV5-1 and TRBJ2-7, the full variable domain reads KAGVTQTPRYLIKTRGQQVTLSCSPISGHRSVSWYQQTPGQGLQFLFEYFSETQRNKGNFPGRFSGRQFSNSRSEMNVSTLELGDSALYLCASSSFSGTSGEEQYFGPGTRLTVT.

CDR3 DNA sequence: TGTGCCAGCAGAGCACTCCCGGGACACTCCAACTACGAGCAGTACTTC. Translation gives CASRALPGHSNYEQYF. The gene calls are TRBV2 and TRBJ2-7; TRBD1 might be the D (6 bases). Germline V gives CDR1 SNHLY, CDR2 FYNNEI. There are 16 residues in the CDR3. The V end lost 6 bases, the J end lost 3 bases, and 21 bases lay between the germline ends.

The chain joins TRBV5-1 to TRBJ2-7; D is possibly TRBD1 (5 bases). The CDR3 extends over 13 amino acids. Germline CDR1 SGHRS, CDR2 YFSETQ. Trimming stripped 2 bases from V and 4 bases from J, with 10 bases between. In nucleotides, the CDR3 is TGCGCCAGCAGCTTCGCGACAGATTACGAGCAGTACTTC. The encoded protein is CASSFATDYEQYF.

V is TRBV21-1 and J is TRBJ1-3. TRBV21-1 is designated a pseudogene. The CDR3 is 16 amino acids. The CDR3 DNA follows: TGTGCCAGCAGCAAAAAGGGCCACTTCTCTGGAAACACCATATATTTT. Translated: CASSKKGHFSGNTIYF.

The CDR3 here is CASSVVETGYSTDTQYF. The CDR3 DNA reads TGTGCCAGCAGCGTCGTTGAGACAGGTTATAGCACAGATACGCAGTATTTT. The V and J genes are TRBV9 and TRBJ2-3, with D possibly matching TRBD1 (6 bases). The CDR3 contains 17 residues. CDR1 SGDLS and CDR2 YYNGEE come from the germline V gene. Trimming removed 2 bases at V and 0 bases at J, with 16 bases between.

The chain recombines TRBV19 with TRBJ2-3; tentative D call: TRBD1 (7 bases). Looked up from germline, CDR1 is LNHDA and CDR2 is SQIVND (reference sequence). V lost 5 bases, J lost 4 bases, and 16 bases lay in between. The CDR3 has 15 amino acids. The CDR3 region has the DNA TGTGCCAGTAGTTCCGGGGGACAGAGGTCAGATACGCAGTATTTT. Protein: CASSSGGQRSDTQYF.

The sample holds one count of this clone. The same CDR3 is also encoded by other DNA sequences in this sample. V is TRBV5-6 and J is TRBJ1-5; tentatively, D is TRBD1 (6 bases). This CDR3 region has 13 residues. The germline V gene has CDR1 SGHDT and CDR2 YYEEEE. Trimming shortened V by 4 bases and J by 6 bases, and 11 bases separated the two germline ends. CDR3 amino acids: CASSTQGGQPQHF. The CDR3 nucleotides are TGTGCCAGCAGCACACAGGGTGGTCAGCCCCAGCATTTT.

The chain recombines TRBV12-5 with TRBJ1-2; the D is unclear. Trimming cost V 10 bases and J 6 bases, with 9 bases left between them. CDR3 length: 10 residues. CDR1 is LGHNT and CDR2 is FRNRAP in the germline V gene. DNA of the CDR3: TGTGCTAATATGACGGATGGCTACACCTTC. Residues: CANMTDGYTF.

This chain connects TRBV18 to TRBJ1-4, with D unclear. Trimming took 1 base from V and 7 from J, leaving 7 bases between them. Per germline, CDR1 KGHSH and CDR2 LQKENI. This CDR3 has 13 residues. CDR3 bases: TGTGCCAGCTCACCACGGGTCGGTGAAAAACTGTTTTTT. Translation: CASSPRVGEKLFF. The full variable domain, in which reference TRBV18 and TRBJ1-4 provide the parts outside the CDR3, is NAGVMQNPRHLVRRRGQEARLRCSPMKGHSHVYWYRQLPEEGLKFMVYLQKENIIDESGMPKERFSAEFPKEGPSILRIQQVVRGDSAAYFCASSPRVGEKLFFGSGTQLSVL.

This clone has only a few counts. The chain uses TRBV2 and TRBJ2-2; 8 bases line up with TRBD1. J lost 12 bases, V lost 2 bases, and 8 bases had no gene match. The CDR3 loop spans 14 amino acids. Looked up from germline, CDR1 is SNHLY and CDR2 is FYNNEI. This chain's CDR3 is CASSEQGQGAKLFF. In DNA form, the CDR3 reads TGTGCCAGCAGTGAACAGGGGCAGGGGGCGAAGCTGTTTTTT.

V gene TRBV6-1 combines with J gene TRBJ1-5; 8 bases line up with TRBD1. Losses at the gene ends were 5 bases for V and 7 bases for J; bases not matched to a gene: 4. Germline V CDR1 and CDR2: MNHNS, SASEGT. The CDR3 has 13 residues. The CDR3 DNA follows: TGTGCCAGCAGTAAACAGGGGGGCCAGCCCCAGCATTTT. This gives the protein CASSKQGGQPQHF.

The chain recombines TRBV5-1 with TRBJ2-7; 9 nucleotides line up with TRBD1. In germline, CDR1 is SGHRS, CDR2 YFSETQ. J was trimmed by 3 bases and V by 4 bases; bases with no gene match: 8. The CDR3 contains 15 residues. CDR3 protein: CASSPGTGPIYEQYF. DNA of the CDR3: TGCGCCAGCAGCCCAGGGACAGGGCCCATCTACGAGCAGTACTTC. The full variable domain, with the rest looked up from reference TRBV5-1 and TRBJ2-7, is KAGVTQTPRYLIKTRGQQVTLSCSPISGHRSVSWYQQTPGQGLQFLFEYFSETQRNKGNFPGRFSGRQFSNSRSEMNVSTLELGDSALYLCASSPGTGPIYEQYFGPGTRLTVT.

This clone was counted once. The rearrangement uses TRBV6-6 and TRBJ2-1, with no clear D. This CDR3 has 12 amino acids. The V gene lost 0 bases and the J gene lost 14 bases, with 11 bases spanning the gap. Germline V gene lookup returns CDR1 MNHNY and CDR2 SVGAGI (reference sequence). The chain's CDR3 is CASSYSGPREFF. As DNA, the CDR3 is TGTGCCAGCAGTTACTCAGGCCCCCGGGAGTTCTTC.